This T cell receptor (beta chain) was documented in a study of blood T cell repertoires in COVID-19. Study overall: Samples of COVID-19 (acute and convalescent) were obtained from the United States, Italy and Spain. Sample material is recorded as cDNA or gDNA derived from T cells, B-cell-depleted T cells, or PBMCs.

The CDR3 contains 12 residues. The V and J ends lost 1 base and 6 bases respectively, with 4 bases between them. In germline, CDR1 is SNHLY, CDR2 FYNNEI. In the original processing: Amplification of reference gene primers provided the estimated nucleated cell counts. Only in-frame clones appear in the TCRdb table, and some are missing; sequencing was by immunoSEQ multiplex PCR. V, J and clone size are taken as reported in that table, and D and trimming were inferred from the DNA itself. This table holds about 140,000 clones, 80% to 90% found once. The sample comprised peripheral blood. The chain recombines TRBV2 with TRBJ2-1; no clear D gene. The sequence was obtained from a woman in her thirties or forties with acute or convalescent COVID-19. The CDR3 DNA reads TGTGCCAGCAGTGAAGGTAGCAATGAGCAGTTCTTC. It translates to CASSEGSNEQFF.